Listed here are 31 T cell receptor beta chains from one sample, sequenced in a study of blood T cell repertoires in COVID-19. The table came from immunoSEQ multiplex PCR; TCRdb's copy has only in-frame clones and leaves some out. The table includes some 150,000 clones, around 87% detected once. The specimen was peripheral blood. The receptors come from a woman aged 55-70 years with active COVID-19.

CDR3 in DNA: TGCGCCAGCAGCCTCCACACCCAAGGGGAAAACACAGATACGCAGTATTTT. Encoded protein: CASSLHTQGENTDTQYF. The J gene is TRBJ2-3, the V gene TRBV4-1, with D possibly TRBD1 on 5 matching bases. The V end was cut by 4 bases, the J end by 2 bases, with 19 bases between. The CDR3 has 17 residues. In germline, CDR1 is MGHRA, CDR2 YSYEKL.

This clone was recorded only once. The chain carries TRBV18 and TRBJ1-2, with TRBD1 matching 8 bases. From germline, CDR1 is KGHSH and CDR2 LQKENI. The ends lost 3 bases at V and 3 bases at J; junction bases unmatched: 12. The CDR3 extends over 17 amino acids. Here the CDR3 reads CASSPAGGADRDYGYTF. The CDR3 coding sequence is TGTGCCAGCTCACCGGCAGGGGGCGCAGACCGGGACTATGGCTACACCTTC.

V usage is TRBV7-8 and J usage is TRBJ2-5; D is possibly TRBD2 (5 bases). CDR1 SGHVS and CDR2 FQNEAQ come from the germline V gene. CDR3 length: 15 amino acids. V was pared by 3 bases and J by 3 bases, with 14 bases between. The DNA of the CDR3 is TGTGCCAGCAGCTTTACCAGGTGGGAGAAAGAGACCCAGTACTTC. It encodes CASSFTRWEKETQYF.

This chain uses TRBV9 with TRBJ1-1, with 7 positions matching TRBD1. The V gene end was trimmed by 2 bases and the J gene end by 5 bases; junction bases not matched to a gene: 6. From germline, CDR1 is SGDLS and CDR2 YYNGEE. CDR3 length: 14 amino acids. CDR3 coding DNA: TGTGCCAGCAGCGTTACAGGGGCGGGAACTGAAGCTTTCTTT. Amino acids: CASSVTGAGTEAFF.

The CDR3 loop reads CASSLTGRGGHSPLHF. Written as DNA, the CDR3 is TGTGCCAGCAGCTTAACGGGGAGGGGAGGGCATTCACCCCTCCACTTT. The chain carries TRBV7-3 and TRBJ1-6; possible D gene TRBD1, 5 bases. Trimming took 0 bases from V and 8 from J, leaving 14 bases between them. Germline CDR1 is SGHTA and CDR2 is FQGTGA. The CDR3 totals 16 residues.

This rearrangement joins TRBV19 to TRBJ1-4; D may be TRBD1 (5 bases). The CDR3 length is 14 residues. The V end was cut by 1 base, the J end by 3 bases, with 6 bases between. CDR1 and CDR2 from the germline V gene are LNHDA and SQIVND (reference sequence). The CDR3 region is CASSIGQPNEKLFF. The CDR3 nucleotides read TGTGCCAGTAGTATAGGACAGCCTAATGAAAAACTGTTTTTT.

This clone was detected once. The rearrangement links TRBV5-1 to TRBJ2-3; the match to TRBD2 covers 7 bases. The CDR3 has 15 residues. Germline lookup yields CDR1 SGHRS and CDR2 YFSETQ. V lost 2 bases and J lost 3; bases outside the gene matches: 6. The CDR3 reads CASSFGGSRTDTQYF. The CDR3 DNA is TGCGCCAGCAGCTTCGGGGGGAGCCGGACAGATACGCAGTATTTT.

The CDR3 nucleotides are TGTGCCAGCTCGGGACTAGCGGGAGTTGGTACAGATACGCAGTATTTT. This encodes CASSGLAGVGTDTQYF. J is TRBJ2-3 and V is TRBV18, with 14 positions matching TRBD2. Germline CDR1 KGHSH, CDR2 LQKENI. CDR3 length: 16 residues. The ends lost 6 bases at V and 3 bases at J; junction bases unmatched: 5.

J is TRBJ2-7 and V is TRBV7-2; the D gene is possibly TRBD1 (5 bases). This CDR3 spans 14 amino acids. Germline-derived CDR1 and CDR2 are SGHTA and FQGNSA. V was shortened by 5 bases and J by 2 bases, with 13 bases between the two germline ends. The CDR3 DNA reads TGTGCCAGCAGCCCTGGGGCAGCGCCCTACGAGCAGTACTTC. Its translation: CASSPGAAPYEQYF. Combining the CDR3 with reference TRBV7-2 and TRBJ2-7 gives the whole variable domain GAGVSQSPSNKVTEKGKDVELRCDPISGHTALYWYRQSLGQGLEFLIYFQGNSAPDKSGLPSDRFSAERTGGSVSTLTIQRTQQEDSAVYLCASSPGAAPYEQYFGPGTRLTVT.

This chain joins TRBV29-1 and TRBJ1-1, with D perhaps matching TRBD1 (5 bases). Trimming removed 6 bases at V and 1 base at J, with 15 bases between. CDR3 length: 14 amino acids. Germline V gene lookup returns CDR1 SQVTM and CDR2 ANQGSEA. The CDR3 reads CSVPRGPGNTEAFF. CDR3 DNA sequence: TGCAGCGTCCCTAGGGGTCCGGGGAACACTGAAGCTTTCTTT.

This chain uses TRBV27 with TRBJ2-7, with 10 positions matching TRBD2. Germline V gene lookup returns CDR1 MNHEY and CDR2 SMNVEV (reference sequence). V lost 4 bases and J lost 5; bases outside the gene matches: 17. The CDR3 consists of 18 residues. The DNA for the CDR3 is TGTGCCAGCAGTTCCCGACTGGGTCCTAGCGGGAGTATCCACGAGCAGTACTTC. It specifies CASSSRLGPSGSIHEQYF.

The genes are TRBV19 and TRBJ2-5, with TRBD2 identical over 7 bases. Trimming cost V 7 bases and J 5 bases; bases outside gene matches: 7. Germline V gene data show CDR1 as LNHDA and CDR2 as SQIVND (reference sequence). This CDR3 region has 13 residues. CDR3 protein: CASIRAGRETQYF. The CDR3 bases are TGTGCCAGTATCCGAGCGGGAAGGGAGACCCAGTACTTC.

The sample holds a few counts of this clone. The genes are TRBV6-2 or TRBV6-3 and TRBJ2-7; D possibly corresponds to TRBD2 (6 bases). Germline V lookup: CDR1 MNHEY, CDR2 SVGEGT. The V gene lost 6 bases and the J gene lost 0 bases, with 15 bases spanning the gap. The CDR3 runs to 15 residues. DNA of the CDR3: TGTGCCAGCAGCTCATGGATGACTAGCTCCTACGAGCAGTACTTC. The encoded protein is CASSSWMTSSYEQYF.

The chain links TRBV27 to TRBJ2-4; TRBD1 might be the D (5 bases). The length of the CDR3 is 15 residues. The V end was cut by 0 bases, the J end by 8 bases, with 14 bases between. Germline V gives CDR1 MNHEY, CDR2 SMNVEV (reference sequence). The CDR3 region has the DNA TGTGCCAGCAGTTTATCGTCAGGGTTAATAGACATTCAGTACTTC. It yields the protein CASSLSSGLIDIQYF.

Worth noting for this clone: Lacking the conserved final phenylalanine or tryptophan, this CDR3 likely reflects a read error. It is unclear where the CDR3 begins or ends on the DNA, so no DNA is shown, and the CDR3 is as TCRdb lists it. The chain joins TRBV10-1 to TRBJ2-7; whether TRBD2, the table's D call, matches the DNA was not checked. The CDR3 numbers 9 amino acids, ends counted. The germline V gene encodes CDR1 WNHNN and CDR2 SYGVQD (reference sequence). The CDR3 is CASSTSKKN.

The gene calls are TRBV7-9 and TRBJ1-2; TRBD1 might be the D (5 bases). This CDR3 is built from 15 residues. The V end lost 1 base, the J end lost 1 base, and 10 bases lay between the germline ends. Germline V gene sequence: CDR1 SEHNR, CDR2 FQNEAQ (reference sequence). The CDR3 nucleotides are TGTGCCAGCAGCTTAGAGAGGACATTTAACTATGGCTACACCTTC. Protein sequence: CASSLERTFNYGYTF.

Here the CDR3 reads CASSLLTASYNEQFF. DNA of the CDR3: TGTGCCAGCAGCTTATTGACAGCTTCCTACAATGAGCAGTTCTTC. The rearrangement links TRBV5-4 to TRBJ2-1; TRBD1 is a possible D gene (5 bases). The V gene lost 2 bases and the J gene lost 1 base, with 10 bases spanning the gap. The CDR3 consists of 15 residues. Germline-derived CDR1 and CDR2 are SGHNT and YYREEE (reference sequence).

This clone showed up just once. The J gene is TRBJ2-7, the V gene TRBV11-2, with 9 positions matching TRBD1. Trimming cost V 5 bases and J 5 bases; bases outside gene matches: 7. This CDR3 has 14 amino acids. Per the germline V gene, CDR1 is SGHAT and CDR2 is FQNNGV. The CDR3 DNA is TGTGCCAGCAGCCCAGACAGGGGGGTGAACGAGCAGTACTTC. Its protein is CASSPDRGVNEQYF.

The J gene is TRBJ2-7, the V gene TRBV11-2; 10 positions agree with TRBD2. The CDR3 runs to 17 residues. CDR1 is SGHAT, CDR2 FQNNGV, per germline. With 1 base clipped from V and 7 bases from J, the junction kept 13 bases outside the gene matches. CDR3 nucleotide sequence: TGTGCCAGCAGCTTAGTGGCTAGCGGGAGCTTCATAGGGGAGCAGTACTTC. Translating it yields CASSLVASGSFIGEQYF.

This chain links TRBV7-9 with TRBJ2-2; possibly TRBD2 for D (7 bases). CDR1 is SEHNR, CDR2 FQNEAQ, per germline (reference sequence). V was shortened by 4 bases and J by 7 bases, with 22 bases between the two germline ends. This CDR3 is built from 17 residues. The CDR3 sequence: CASSSPRGASGGGELFF. The CDR3 DNA is TGTGCCAGCAGCTCACCCCGGGGGGCTAGCGGCGGCGGGGAGCTGTTTTTT.

The chain links TRBV15 to TRBJ1-4; no definite D call. This CDR3 contains 16 residues. Germline V gene lookup returns CDR1 LNHNV and CDR2 YYDKDF (reference sequence). The ends were cut back, 1 base at V and 3 bases at J, with 12 bases in the middle. This chain's CDR3 is CATSRGSRPANEKLFF. The CDR3 region has the DNA TGTGCCACCAGCAGAGGATCTAGGCCGGCTAATGAAAAACTGTTTTTT.

The V call is TRBV27, the J call TRBJ1-1; no reliable D call. CDR1 and CDR2 (germline): MNHEY, SMNVEV (reference sequence). V gave up 6 bases and J gave up 0 bases, with 11 bases separating them. This CDR3 has 14 residues. This CDR3 reads CASSKYPMNTEAFF. The CDR3, as DNA: TGTGCCAGCAGCAAATATCCTATGAACACTGAAGCTTTCTTT.

The CDR3: CASSIRLPGSYNEQFF. CDR3 DNA sequence: TGTGCCAGTAGTATTAGACTCCCTGGTTCCTACAATGAGCAGTTCTTC. This rearrangement joins TRBV19 to TRBJ2-1; no clear D gene. Trimming removed 3 bases at V and 1 base at J, with 13 bases between. Germline CDR1 and CDR2: LNHDA and SQIVND (reference sequence). The CDR3 is 16 amino acids.

This chain links TRBV10-2 with TRBJ1-5, with a weak D call TRBD1 (5 bases). V was trimmed by 1 base and J by 5 bases, leaving 6 bases between them. CDR1 and CDR2 (germline): WSHSY, SAAADI. This CDR3 has 13 amino acids. DNA for the CDR3: TGCGCCAGCAGTGAGTTGGGGCATCAGCCCCAGCATTTT. Protein: CASSELGHQPQHF.

The chain couples TRBV27 to TRBJ1-5; D is possibly TRBD1 (6 bases). The germline CDR1 and CDR2 sequences are MNHEY and SMNVEV (reference sequence). The CDR3 extends over 14 amino acids. V gave up 6 bases and J gave up 5 bases, with 14 bases separating them. As DNA, the CDR3 is TGTGCCAGCAGCCTCAGGGGAGACCATCAGCCCCAGCATTTT. It translates to CASSLRGDHQPQHF.

This clone showed up just once. The chain carries TRBV6-1 and TRBJ2-1; 13 positions agree with TRBD2. V shed 1 base and J 0 bases; nucleotides not matched to a gene: 6. This CDR3 comprises 19 residues. The germline gives CDR1 MNHNS, CDR2 SASEGT. CDR3 protein: CASSEGGLAGVGSYNEQFF. CDR3 DNA: TGTGCCAGCAGTGAAGGAGGACTAGCGGGAGTGGGCTCCTACAATGAGCAGTTCTTC.

The chain joins TRBV7-6 to TRBJ2-3, with TRBD1 matching over 10 bases. CDR3 length equals 16 residues. Germline CDR1 SGHVS, CDR2 FNYEAQ. J gave up 4 bases and V 0 bases, and 4 bases lay outside the gene matches. As DNA, the CDR3 is TGTGCCAGCAGCTTAGCTGGGACAGGGGTAGCAGATACGCAGTATTTT. This sequence encodes CASSLAGTGVADTQYF.

The V gene is TRBV5-6, the J gene TRBJ2-5; 13 bases map to TRBD2. Germline V gives CDR1 SGHDT, CDR2 YYEEEE. The junction had 6 bases not matched to a gene; V was cut back by 3 bases and J by 1 base. The CDR3 contains 17 residues. This chain's CDR3 is CASSWGLAGTPQETQYF. CDR3 bases: TGTGCCAGCAGCTGGGGACTAGCGGGAACGCCCCAAGAGACCCAGTACTTC.

The chain carries TRBV6-5 and TRBJ2-3, with 14 nucleotides matching TRBD2. The CDR3 loop spans 14 amino acids. Germline trimming cut 4 bases from V and 9 bases from J; bases unmatched to any gene: 3. Per germline, CDR1 MNHEY and CDR2 SVGAGI. The CDR3 bases are TGTGCCAGCAGTTCCGGGACTAGCGGGAGAACGCAGTATTTT. Amino acids: CASSSGTSGRTQYF.

The chain uses TRBV7-8 and TRBJ2-5; D ambiguous. The V end lost 0 bases, the J end lost 2 bases, and 7 bases lay between the germline ends. The CDR3 spans 14 residues. Germline V gene sequence: CDR1 SGHVS, CDR2 FQNEAQ. The CDR3 DNA is TGTGCCAGCAGCTTAGCGAGGCTTCAAGAGACCCAGTACTTC. As protein: CASSLARLQETQYF.

The chain employs TRBV18 and TRBJ2-2, with TRBD1 identical over 7 bases. This CDR3 is built from 15 residues. Trimming took 2 bases from V and 4 from J; bases not matched to a gene: 4. Germline V gives CDR1 KGHSH, CDR2 LQKENI. CDR3 protein: CASSPSAGGTGELFF. The CDR3 DNA sequence: TGTGCCAGCTCACCATCGGCAGGGGGCACCGGGGAGCTGTTTTTT.